The 10 T cell receptor beta chains in this list originate from one sample, sequenced in a study of blood T cell repertoires in COVID-19. Clones were read by immunoSEQ multiplex PCR, and TCRdb kept only the in-frame ones, dropping some. The data contain about 62,000 clones, more than 80% of them singletons. The sample consisted of peripheral blood. Source of these receptors: a woman aged 80 or over with acute or convalescent COVID-19.

The V and J genes are TRBV7-9 and TRBJ1-1; D is undetermined. The CDR3 consists of 15 residues. Germline loops: CDR1 SEHNR, CDR2 FQNEAQ (reference sequence). V was cut by 0 bases and J by 7 bases, with 15 bases left in between. CDR3 DNA sequence: TGTGCCAGCAGCTTAGCGCAGTACCGAGGCGGTGAAGCTTTCTTT. Translated: CASSLAQYRGGEAFF.

This clone was counted once. The chain recombines TRBV6-5 with TRBJ1-3; D not certain. This CDR3 has 13 amino acids. V was shortened by 7 bases and J by 4 bases, with 11 bases between the two germline ends. Germline CDR1 is MNHEY and CDR2 is SVGAGI. The CDR3 bases are TGTGCCAGCATCCGGAGTCGCGGAAACACCATATATTTT. As protein: CASIRSRGNTIYF.

The J gene is TRBJ1-2, the V gene TRBV6-6; TRBD1 aligns across 8 bases. The CDR3 runs 13 residues. Unmatched junction bases numbered 3, after V lost 2 bases and J lost 7 bases. The germline CDR1 and CDR2 sequences are MNHNY and SVGAGI (reference sequence). The DNA of the CDR3 is TGTGCCAGCAGTTACGGCGACAGGGGTGGCTACACCTTC. It codes for CASSYGDRGGYTF.

The gene calls are TRBV25-1 and TRBJ2-1; perhaps TRBD1 as D (5 bases). Looked up from germline, CDR1 is MGHDK and CDR2 is SYGVNS. Trimming took 6 bases from V and 8 from J, leaving 17 bases between them. The CDR3 extends over 14 amino acids. The CDR3 coding sequence is TGTGCCAGCAGACAGACAGTCCCCCCCTATGAGCAGTTCTTC. It yields the protein CASRQTVPPYEQFF.

This chain links TRBV3-1 (or the pseudogene TRBV3-2) with TRBJ2-7; TRBD2 matches at 7 bases. V shed 1 base, J shed 5 bases, and the junction held 17 bases outside the gene matches. Looked up from germline, CDR1 is LGHDT and CDR2 is YNNKEL (reference sequence). The length of the CDR3 is 18 residues. This CDR3 is CASSQGRLAVNFGHEQYF. The CDR3 DNA is TGTGCCAGCAGCCAAGGAAGGCTAGCGGTAAACTTCGGCCACGAGCAGTACTTC.

J is TRBJ1-1 and V is TRBV28; 7 bases agree with TRBD1. V lost 6 bases to trimming and J lost 4 bases; unmatched junction nucleotides: 5. The CDR3 totals 13 residues. The V gene's germline CDR1 is MDHEN and CDR2 SYDVKM. The DNA for the CDR3 is TGTGCCAGCAGGACAGGGCGGGTCACTGAAGCTTTCTTT. Translation gives CASRTGRVTEAFF.

V gene TRBV19 combines with J gene TRBJ1-3; D is ambiguous. Between the trimmed V and J ends, which lost 2 bases and 0 bases, there was a span of 14 bases. CDR3 length: 17 residues. The germline V gene encodes CDR1 LNHDA and CDR2 SQIVND (reference sequence). The CDR3 region is CASSISPGIRSGNTIYF. In DNA, the CDR3 is TGTGCCAGTAGTATATCTCCAGGAATACGCTCTGGAAACACCATATATTTT.

This chain joins TRBV4-3 and TRBJ1-1; D is uncertain. This CDR3 comprises 14 residues. Trimming cost V 4 bases and J 11 bases, with 20 bases left between them. Germline lookup yields CDR1 LGHNA and CDR2 YSLEER. The CDR3 nucleotides read TGCGCCAGCAGCCCCAACGGCGGCGACGCCACCGCTTTCTTT. This translates into CASSPNGGDATAFF.

Here the CDR3 DNA reads TGTGCCACCAGTGGGCCAGGGGCAGGCTATGGCTACACCTTC. Translation gives CATSGPGAGYGYTF. The chain joins TRBV24-1 to TRBJ1-2; tentative D call: TRBD1 (6 bases). The V end lost 5 bases, the J end lost 4 bases, and 13 bases lay between the germline ends. The CDR3 loop spans 14 amino acids. The germline CDR1 and CDR2 sequences are KGHDR and SFDVKD.

The genes are TRBV7-9 and TRBJ1-4; weak D call: TRBD1 (5 bases). The CDR3 covers 18 residues. V lost 2 bases and J lost 2, with 18 bases in between. Germline CDR1 reads SEHNR; CDR2 reads FQNEAQ (reference sequence). The CDR3 nucleotides are TGTGCCAGCAGCTTATCATACGGCCCAAGGGGTACTAATGAAAAACTGTTTTTT. The encoded protein is CASSLSYGPRGTNEKLFF.